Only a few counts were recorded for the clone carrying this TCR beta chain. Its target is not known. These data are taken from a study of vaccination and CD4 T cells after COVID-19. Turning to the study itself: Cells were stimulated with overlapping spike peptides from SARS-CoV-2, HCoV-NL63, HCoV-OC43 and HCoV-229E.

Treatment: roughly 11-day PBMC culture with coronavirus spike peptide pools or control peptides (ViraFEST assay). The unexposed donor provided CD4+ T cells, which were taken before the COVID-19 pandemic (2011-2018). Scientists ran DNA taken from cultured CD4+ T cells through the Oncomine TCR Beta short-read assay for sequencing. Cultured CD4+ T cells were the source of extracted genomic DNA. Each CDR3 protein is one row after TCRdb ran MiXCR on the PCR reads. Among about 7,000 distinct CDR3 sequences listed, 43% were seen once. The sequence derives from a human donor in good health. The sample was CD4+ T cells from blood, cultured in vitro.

The DNA for the CDR3 is TGTGCCAGCAGCTTAGCGGCCGCCACTGAAGCTTTCTTT. As protein: CASSLAAATEAFF. This chain joins TRBV7-2 and TRBJ1-1; no clear D gene. The V end lost 0 bases, the J end lost 4 bases, and 6 bases lay between the germline ends. This CDR3 has 13 residues. Germline loops: CDR1 SGHTA, CDR2 FQGNSA.